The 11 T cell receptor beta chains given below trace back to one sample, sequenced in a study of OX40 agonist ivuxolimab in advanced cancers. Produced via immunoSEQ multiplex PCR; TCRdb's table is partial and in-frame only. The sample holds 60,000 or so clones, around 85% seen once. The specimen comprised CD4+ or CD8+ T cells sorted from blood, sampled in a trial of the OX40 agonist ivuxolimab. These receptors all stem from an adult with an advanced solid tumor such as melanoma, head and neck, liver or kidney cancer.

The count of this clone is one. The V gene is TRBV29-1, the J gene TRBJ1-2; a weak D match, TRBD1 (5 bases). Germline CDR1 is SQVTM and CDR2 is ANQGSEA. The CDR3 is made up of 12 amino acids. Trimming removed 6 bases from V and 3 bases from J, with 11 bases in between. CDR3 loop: CSVQDRYYGYTF. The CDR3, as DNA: TGCAGCGTACAAGACAGATACTATGGCTACACCTTC.

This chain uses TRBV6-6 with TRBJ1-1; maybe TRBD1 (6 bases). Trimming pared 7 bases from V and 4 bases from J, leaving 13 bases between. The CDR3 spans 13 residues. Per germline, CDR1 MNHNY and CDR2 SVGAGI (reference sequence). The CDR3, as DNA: TGTGCCAGCAACGCAGGGGATGGCACTGAAGCTTTCTTT. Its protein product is CASNAGDGTEAFF.

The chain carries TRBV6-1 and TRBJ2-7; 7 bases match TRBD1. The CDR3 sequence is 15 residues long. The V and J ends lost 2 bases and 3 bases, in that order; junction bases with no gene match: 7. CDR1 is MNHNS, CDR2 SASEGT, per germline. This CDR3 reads CASSETDRVRYEQYF. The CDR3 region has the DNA TGTGCCAGCAGTGAAACCGACAGGGTCCGCTACGAGCAGTACTTC.

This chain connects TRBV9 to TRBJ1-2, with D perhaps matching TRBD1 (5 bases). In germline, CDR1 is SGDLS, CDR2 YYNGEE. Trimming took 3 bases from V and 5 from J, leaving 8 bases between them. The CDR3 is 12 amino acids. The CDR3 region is CASSGDVYGYTF. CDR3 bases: TGTGCCAGCAGCGGGGACGTGTATGGCTACACCTTC.

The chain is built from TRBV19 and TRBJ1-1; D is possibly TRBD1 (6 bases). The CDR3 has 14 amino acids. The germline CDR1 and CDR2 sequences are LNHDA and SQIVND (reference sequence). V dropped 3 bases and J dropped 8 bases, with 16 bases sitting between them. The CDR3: CASSIFFGGPEAFF. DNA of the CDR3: TGTGCCAGTAGTATTTTTTTCGGGGGGCCAGAAGCTTTCTTT.

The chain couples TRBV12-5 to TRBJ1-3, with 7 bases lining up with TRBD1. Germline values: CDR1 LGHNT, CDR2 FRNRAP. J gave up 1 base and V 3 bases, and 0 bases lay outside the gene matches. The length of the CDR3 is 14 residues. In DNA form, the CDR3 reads TGTGCTAGTGGTTTACAGGGGTCTGGAAACACCATATATTTT. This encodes CASGLQGSGNTIYF.

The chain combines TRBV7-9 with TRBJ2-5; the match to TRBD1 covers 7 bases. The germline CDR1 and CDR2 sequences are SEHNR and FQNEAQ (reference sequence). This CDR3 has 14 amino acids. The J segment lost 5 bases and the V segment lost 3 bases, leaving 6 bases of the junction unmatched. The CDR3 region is CASSFTGARETQYF. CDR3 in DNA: TGTGCCAGCAGCTTTACAGGGGCGAGGGAGACCCAGTACTTC.

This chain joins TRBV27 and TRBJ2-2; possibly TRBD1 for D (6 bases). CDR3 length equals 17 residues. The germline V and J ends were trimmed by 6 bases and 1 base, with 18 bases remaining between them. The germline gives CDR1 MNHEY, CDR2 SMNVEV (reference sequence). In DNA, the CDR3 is TGTGCCAGCAGCCTTTTCCTGAGGACAGTGAACACCGGGGAGCTGTTTTTT. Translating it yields CASSLFLRTVNTGELFF.

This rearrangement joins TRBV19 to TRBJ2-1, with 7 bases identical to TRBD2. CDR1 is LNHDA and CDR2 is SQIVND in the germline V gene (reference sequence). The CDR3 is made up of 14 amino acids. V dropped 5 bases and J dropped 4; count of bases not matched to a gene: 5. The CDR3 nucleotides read TGTGCCAGTAGTTGGGGGGGAGGTTACAATGAGCAGTTCTTC. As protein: CASSWGGGYNEQFF.

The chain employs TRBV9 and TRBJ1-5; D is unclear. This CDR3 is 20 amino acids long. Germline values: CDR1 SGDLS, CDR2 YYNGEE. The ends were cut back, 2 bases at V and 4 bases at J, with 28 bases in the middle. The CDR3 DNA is TGTGCCAGCAGCGTCAGGAAAGGGTTCACTCAGGCCCCGTGTAATCAGCCCCAGCATTTT. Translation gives CASSVRKGFTQAPCNQPQHF.

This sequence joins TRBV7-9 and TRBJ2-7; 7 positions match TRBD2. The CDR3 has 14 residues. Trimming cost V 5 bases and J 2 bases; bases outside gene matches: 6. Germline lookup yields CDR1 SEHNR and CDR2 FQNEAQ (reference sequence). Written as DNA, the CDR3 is TGTGCCAGCAGCGACGCGGGGGAAACCTACGAGCAGTACTTC. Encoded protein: CASSDAGETYEQYF.